These 27 T cell receptor beta chains originate from one sample sequenced in a study of shared clonotypes between healthy human individuals. CD45RO negativity and positive selection for CCR7 defined naive CD8 cells, a population that excluded terminally differentiated effector memory CD45RA+ cells. Clones were sequenced by immunoSEQ multiplex PCR, and TCRdb holds only the in-frame ones, with some missing. The table includes about 2,100,000 clones, 90% to 95% detected once. The specimen sequenced was naive CD8+ T cells from PBMCs. These receptors all stem from a man younger than 35 in good health. Some clones in this sample may be carry-over from other donors' samples.

The chain carries TRBV9 and TRBJ2-1; tentative D call: TRBD1 (8 bases). The CDR3 consists of 15 residues. The germline CDR1 and CDR2 sequences are SGDLS and YYNGEE. V lost 4 bases, J lost 1 base, and 12 bases lay in between. In DNA form, the CDR3 reads TGTGCCAGCAGCCACAGGGGGGGTTCCTACAATGAGCAGTTCTTC. It is translated as CASSHRGGSYNEQFF.

The chain combines TRBV9 with TRBJ1-4; D is undetermined. Germline V gives CDR1 SGDLS, CDR2 YYNGEE. The CDR3 is 14 residues long. Trimming took off 0 bases at V and 7 bases at J, with 10 bases between the two ends. In DNA, the CDR3 is TGTGCCAGCAGCGTAGGGGGAAGTGCTGAAAAACTGTTTTTT. Protein product: CASSVGGSAEKLFF.

The J gene is TRBJ1-1, the V gene TRBV28; the D is unclear. Trimming left V 2 bases short and J 12 bases short, with 16 bases between. Germline V gives CDR1 MDHEN, CDR2 SYDVKM. The CDR3 has 13 residues. The CDR3 sequence: CASSLEVGARTFF. The CDR3 DNA sequence: TGTGCCAGCAGTTTAGAGGTGGGAGCCAGGACTTTCTTT. The full variable domain, rest sourced from reference TRBV28 and TRBJ1-1, is DVKVTQSSRYLVKRTGEKVFLECVQDMDHENMFWYRQDPGLGLRLIYFSYDVKMKEKGDIPEGYSVSREKKERFSLILESASTNQTSMYLCASSLEVGARTFFGQGTRLTVV.

The chain uses TRBV6-1 and TRBJ2-7; D is unresolved. CDR3 length equals 14 residues. The V gene lost 4 bases and the J gene lost 6 bases, with 16 bases spanning the gap. Looked up from germline, CDR1 is MNHNS and CDR2 is SASEGT. The CDR3 DNA follows: TGTGCCAGCAGTGCAGCCCCTACCTGGAGCGAGCAGTACTTC. As protein: CASSAAPTWSEQYF.

The chain links TRBV9 to TRBJ2-1; 7 bases are shared with TRBD2. V lost 1 base and J lost 0; bases outside the gene matches: 13. CDR3 size: 19 residues. Germline-derived CDR1 and CDR2 are SGDLS and YYNGEE. The DNA for the CDR3 is TGTGCCAGCAGCGTACCTGACGCGGCTAGCGGCAGCTCCTACAATGAGCAGTTCTTC. Protein: CASSVPDAASGSSYNEQFF.

The chain employs TRBV6-1 and TRBJ1-5; D might be TRBD1 (6 bases). The germline gives CDR1 MNHNS, CDR2 SASEGT. With 4 bases removed from V and 4 bases from J, the gap between germline ends came to 11 bases. CDR3 length: 14 residues. CDR3 in amino acids: CASSGTALNQPQHF. CDR3 sequence (DNA): TGTGCCAGCAGTGGGACAGCCCTTAATCAGCCCCAGCATTTT.

About this clone itself: The sample has other DNA sequences that encode this CDR3 too. The CDR3 region is CASSLSTGSNQPQHF. CDR3 DNA: TGTGCCAGCAGCTTATCCACGGGGAGCAATCAGCCCCAGCATTTT. The chain is built from TRBV7-2 and TRBJ1-5, with no clear D. This CDR3 region has 15 residues. The V and J ends lost 2 bases and 1 base respectively, with 9 bases between them. Germline V gives CDR1 SGHTA, CDR2 FQGNSA.

J is TRBJ2-5 and V is TRBV7-9, with a weak D call TRBD1 (7 bases). The CDR3 is 17 amino acids. Germline V lookup: CDR1 SEHNR, CDR2 FQNEAQ (reference sequence). With 5 bases removed from V and 5 bases from J, the gap between germline ends came to 24 bases. In DNA form, the CDR3 reads TGTGCCAGCAGCGCACTTACCGGGACAGCTGGAGGGGAGACCCAGTACTTC. This encodes CASSALTGTAGGETQYF.

This sequence joins TRBV7-6 and TRBJ2-7; 9 nucleotides align to TRBD1. J gave up 5 bases and V 5 bases, and 7 bases lay outside the gene matches. CDR1 and CDR2 (germline): SGHVS, FNYEAQ. This CDR3 contains 14 residues. This CDR3 reads CASSARDRVDEQYF. The CDR3 DNA reads TGTGCCAGCAGCGCCCGGGACAGGGTAGACGAGCAGTACTTC.

This chain connects TRBV27 to TRBJ2-5; perhaps D is TRBD1 or TRBD2 (5 bases each). CDR1 MNHEY and CDR2 SMNVEV come from the germline V gene (reference sequence). V dropped 8 bases and J dropped 5 bases, with 18 bases sitting between them. This CDR3 region has 14 residues. CDR3 nucleotide sequence: TGTGCCAGCGCCGGGGCGGGTTTCTGGGAGACCCAGTACTTC. It translates to CASAGAGFWETQYF.

The chain recombines TRBV5-1 with TRBJ1-2; D gene ambiguous. Trimming took off 3 bases at V and 6 bases at J, with 12 bases between the two ends. Germline CDR1 SGHRS, CDR2 YFSETQ. CDR3 length: 13 amino acids. DNA for the CDR3: TGCGCCAGCAGCTCCGGGCCTCTCGATGGCTACACCTTC. The encoded protein is CASSSGPLDGYTF.

The rearrangement links TRBV4-1 to TRBJ1-2; perhaps TRBD1 as D (6 bases). Germline loops: CDR1 MGHRA, CDR2 YSYEKL. CDR3 length equals 16 residues. Trimming stripped 4 bases from V and 0 bases from J, with 15 bases between. This chain's CDR3 is CASSRITGLTNYGYTF. In DNA, the CDR3 is TGCGCCAGCAGCCGAATAACAGGGTTGACTAACTATGGCTACACCTTC.

The chain recombines TRBV28 with TRBJ2-2, with D possibly being TRBD1 (6 bases). CDR1 and CDR2 (germline): MDHEN, SYDVKM. The CDR3 runs 16 residues. V lost 8 bases, J lost 1 base, and 17 bases lay in between. CDR3 coding DNA: TGTGCCAGCGGTACGTGGGGGCTACAGAACACCGGGGAGCTGTTTTTT. Protein: CASGTWGLQNTGELFF.

The chain carries TRBV2 and TRBJ2-7, with 9 bases identical to TRBD1. V trimming: 6 bases; J trimming: 2 bases; junction bases outside the gene matches: 11. The CDR3 runs to 16 residues. Germline loops: CDR1 SNHLY, CDR2 FYNNEI. CDR3 sequence reads: CASSLGPGTGTYEQYF. CDR3 DNA: TGTGCCAGCAGCTTAGGTCCCGGGACAGGGACCTACGAGCAGTACTTC.

This clone has just a few counts. This rearrangement joins TRBV7-8 to TRBJ1-2; D is unclear. The CDR3 length is 12 residues. The V end was cut by 5 bases, the J end by 4 bases, with 8 bases between. Germline V gives CDR1 SGHVS, CDR2 FQNEAQ. CDR3 loop: CASSKVLYGYTF. In DNA form, the CDR3 reads TGTGCCAGCAGCAAAGTCCTCTATGGCTACACCTTC.

This clone came up once. The chain recombines TRBV27 with TRBJ2-1; 12 bases are a match to TRBD2. The CDR3 is 16 amino acids. CDR1 MNHEY and CDR2 SMNVEV come from the germline V gene (reference sequence). The V gene end was trimmed by 3 bases and the J gene end by 5 bases; junction bases not matched to a gene: 5. CDR3 bases: TGTGCCAGCAGTTTGCGGACTAGCGGGGTCAACAATGAGCAGTTCTTC. Translating it yields CASSLRTSGVNNEQFF.

In its sample, this clone was seen once. This chain joins TRBV7-9 and TRBJ2-3; tentatively, D is TRBD1 or TRBD2 (5 bases each). Trimming took off 8 bases at V and 0 bases at J, with 15 bases between the two ends. The CDR3 runs 15 residues. The germline V gene encodes CDR1 SEHNR and CDR2 FQNEAQ (reference sequence). The CDR3, as DNA: TGTGCCAGCCCACTGGGGGAGTTAAGCACAGATACGCAGTATTTT. Translating it yields CASPLGELSTDTQYF. The full variable domain, completed using reference TRBV7-9 and TRBJ2-3, is DTGVSQNPRHKITKRGQNVTFRCDPISEHNRLYWYRQTLGQGPEFLTYFQNEAQLEKSRLLSDRFSAERPKGSFSTLEIQRTEQGDSAMYLCASPLGELSTDTQYFGPGTRLTVL.

V usage is TRBV30 and J usage is TRBJ2-3; D call uncertain. V was trimmed by 1 base and J by 2 bases, leaving 10 bases between them. Germline V gene sequence: CDR1 GTSNPN, CDR2 SVGIG (reference sequence). This CDR3 is built from 14 residues. The CDR3 coding sequence is TGTGCCTGGAGTGACAGACCCCTCACAGATACGCAGTATTTT. It is translated as CAWSDRPLTDTQYF.

V usage is TRBV28 and J usage is TRBJ2-3; D is unclear. CDR1 MDHEN and CDR2 SYDVKM come from the germline V gene. This CDR3 is 14 amino acids long. The V end lost 10 bases, the J end lost 0 bases, and 14 bases lay between the germline ends. For the CDR3, the DNA is TGTGCCAACTCGGACGCCGTAAGCACAGATACGCAGTATTTT. This codes for CANSDAVSTDTQYF.

This chain connects TRBV5-4 to TRBJ2-2; a possible D gene is TRBD2 (6 bases). Germline V gene lookup returns CDR1 SGHNT and CDR2 YYREEE (reference sequence). CDR3 length: 14 residues. Deletions cut 4 bases from V and 1 base from J, with 8 bases between. The CDR3 loop is CASSAGLNTGELFF. DNA for the CDR3: TGTGCCAGCAGCGCGGGACTGAACACCGGGGAGCTGTTTTTT.

The gene calls are TRBV6-5 and TRBJ2-3; D is unclear. CDR1 MNHEY and CDR2 SVGAGI come from the germline V gene. Trimming shortened V by 4 bases and J by 2 bases, and 13 bases separated the two germline ends. The CDR3 loop spans 15 amino acids. Here the CDR3 DNA reads TGTGCCAGCAGTTCTCTCCTGGACCTCACAGATACGCAGTATTTT. Its protein product is CASSSLLDLTDTQYF.

The chain links TRBV7-3 to TRBJ2-3; possibly TRBD2 for D (5 bases). Trimming pared 1 base from V and 1 base from J, leaving 9 bases between. Germline V gene lookup returns CDR1 SGHTA and CDR2 FQGTGA. This CDR3 region has 15 residues. The CDR3 DNA follows: TGTGCCAGCAGCTTAAGTAGCGACCGCACAGATACGCAGTATTTT. Its translation is CASSLSSDRTDTQYF.

This chain joins TRBV27 and TRBJ2-7; D unclear. V lost 1 base and J 2 bases, leaving 6 bases between the germline ends. This CDR3 comprises 13 residues. Germline V gene sequence: CDR1 MNHEY, CDR2 SMNVEV (reference sequence). The CDR3 sequence is CASSLFGPYEQYF. The CDR3 DNA reads TGTGCCAGCAGTTTATTCGGTCCCTACGAGCAGTACTTC.

The CDR3 here is CASSVEGLTDTQYF. The CDR3 region has the DNA TGTGCCAGCAGCGTAGAAGGTCTCACAGATACGCAGTATTTT. The gene calls are TRBV9 and TRBJ2-3; D is ambiguous. V dropped 0 bases and J dropped 2 bases, with 7 bases sitting between them. This CDR3 spans 14 amino acids. CDR1 is SGDLS and CDR2 is YYNGEE in the germline V gene.

The V gene is TRBV28, the J gene TRBJ2-7, with D perhaps TRBD1 (7 bases). The V gene lost 6 bases and the J gene lost 2 bases, with 17 bases spanning the gap. This CDR3 has 15 residues. Germline loops: CDR1 MDHEN, CDR2 SYDVKM. Here the CDR3 reads CASSQRRGRPYEQYF. CDR3 coding DNA: TGTGCCAGCAGCCAACGGAGGGGGCGACCCTACGAGCAGTACTTC.

The chain uses TRBV12-5 and TRBJ2-2, with 9 bases identical to TRBD2. Germline CDR1 LGHNT, CDR2 FRNRAP. V dropped 2 bases and J dropped 6; count of bases not matched to a gene: 16. The CDR3 is 19 residues long. CDR3 DNA sequence: TGTGCTAGTGGTTTGAGACCTCCCCCGGCGGGGGGGGGAGCCGGGGAGCTGTTTTTT. This sequence encodes CASGLRPPPAGGGAGELFF.

This chain uses TRBV4-3 with TRBJ1-1; D is unclear. This CDR3 comprises 14 residues. Germline loops: CDR1 LGHNA, CDR2 YSLEER. With 0 bases removed from V and 5 bases from J, the gap between germline ends came to 10 bases. The CDR3 nucleotides read TGCGCCAGCAGCCAAGATCCCCGAGGTACTGAAGCTTTCTTT. This encodes CASSQDPRGTEAFF.